A single T cell receptor beta chain is shown here with its context. This entry belongs to a study of blood T cell repertoires in COVID-19. Study information: Samples of COVID-19 (acute and convalescent) were obtained from the United States, Italy and Spain. Sources were T cells, B-cell-depleted T cells, or PBMCs; the material itself was cDNA or gDNA.

As processed by the authors: Amplification of reference gene primers provided the estimated nucleated cell counts. Generated by immunoSEQ multiplex PCR, the TCRdb table keeps only in-frame clones and is missing some. The D gene and trimming were derived from the DNA, and the V and J assignments and clone size from that table. The sample yields approximately 150,000 clones, 88% seen once. The CDR3 loop spans 15 amino acids. Germline V gives CDR1 SGDLS, CDR2 YYNGEE. The V end was cut by 0 bases, the J end by 5 bases, with 13 bases between. Sequencing was performed on peripheral blood. The V gene is TRBV9, the J gene TRBJ2-3; possible D gene TRBD2, 5 bases. This TCR derives from a man between 65 and 85 years old with acute or convalescent COVID-19. Here the CDR3 DNA reads TGTGCCAGCAGCGTAGATGGGAGCCCGAGAGATACGCAGTATTTT. Protein sequence: CASSVDGSPRDTQYF.